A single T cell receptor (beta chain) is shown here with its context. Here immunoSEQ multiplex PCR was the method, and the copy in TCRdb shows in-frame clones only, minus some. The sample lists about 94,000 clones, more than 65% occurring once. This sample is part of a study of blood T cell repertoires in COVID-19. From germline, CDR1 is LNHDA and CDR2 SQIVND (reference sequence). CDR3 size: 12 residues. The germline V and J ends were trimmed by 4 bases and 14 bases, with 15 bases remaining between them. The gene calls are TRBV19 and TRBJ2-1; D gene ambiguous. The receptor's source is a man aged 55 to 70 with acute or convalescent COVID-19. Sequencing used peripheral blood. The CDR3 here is CASSTRNRLKFF. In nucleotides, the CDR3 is TGTGCCAGTAGTACCAGGAATCGTTTGAAGTTCTTC.